This TCR beta chain is drawn from a study of T cells in tuberculosis. Looking at the study overall: CD1B tetramers identified T cells specific for mycobacterial lipid GMM.

TCRdb's table, derived via immunoSEQ multiplex PCR, lists solely in-frame clones and lacks some. The sample carries roughly 35,000 clones, about 94% recorded once. The germline V and J ends were trimmed by 2 bases and 0 bases, with 13 bases remaining between them. CDR3 size: 15 residues. Germline V gene data show CDR1 as GTSNPN and CDR2 as SVGIG (reference sequence). The sample taken for sequencing was PBMCs. The sequence was obtained from a donor aged 5 to 30 with latent tuberculosis or without tuberculosis infection. Some clones in this sample may be carry-over from other donors' samples. This chain joins TRBV30 and TRBJ1-1; D is ambiguous. CDR3 nucleotides: TGTGCCTGGAGTCCTCAGGACTGGGTGAACACTGAAGCTTTCTTT. Its translation is CAWSPQDWVNTEAFF. Variable domain in full (rest from reference TRBV30 and TRBJ1-1): SQTIHQWPATLVQPVGSPLSLECTVEGTSNPNLYWYRQAAGRGLQLLFYSVGIGQISSEVPQNLSASRPQDRQFILSSKKLLLSDSGFYLCAWSPQDWVNTEAFFGQGTRLTVV.